This TCR beta chain originates from a study of T cells in Graves' hyperthyroidism and ophthalmopathy. Across the study: Upon initial diagnosis and before any treatment, peripheral blood was collected.

The sample holds many counts of this clonotype. Losses at the gene ends were 3 bases for V and 5 bases for J; bases not matched to a gene: 5. CDR3 size: 14 residues. The germline V gene has CDR1 SGHAT and CDR2 FQNNGV. The source material, RNA transcripts, was used to amplify TCR beta CDR3 regions. The TCR CDR3 first-round RT-PCR relied on the HTBI primer set. Each CDR3 protein is one row after TCRdb ran MiXCR on the multiplex PCR reads. The table includes almost 350,000 distinct CDR3 sequences, roughly 20% detected once. Diagnoses were made from clinical symptoms, serum measures (thyroxine and TRAb), thyroid ultrasound and orbital computed tomography.

The receptor was isolated from a woman aged 40 to 50 with Graves' ophthalmopathy. The chain recombines TRBV11-2 with TRBJ2-5; the match to TRBD1 covers 8 bases. The specimen was blood. The CDR3 nucleotides read TGTGCCAGCAGCTTCAGGGGGCGGTGGGAGACCCAGTACTTC. Translation: CASSFRGRWETQYF.